This passage covers 16 T cell receptor beta chains from one sample sequenced in a study of CD8 T cells in ankylosing spondylitis. TCRdb fed the 5' RACE reads into MiXCR, producing one record per CDR3 protein. Altogether 150,000 or so distinct CDR3 sequences are present, around 19% being singletons, with the ten largest covering 7.8%. Material for sequencing was blood, either unsorted or a sorted T cell fraction (not recorded which). The receptors here all came from a male donor with ankylosing spondylitis or in good health (not recorded which).

The table lists this clonotype with many counts. The rearrangement links TRBV12-3 or TRBV12-4 to TRBJ1-5; D is uncertain. This CDR3 is 13 amino acids long. Trimming left V 1 base short and J 3 bases short, with 4 bases between. This CDR3 reads CASSLGTNQPQHF. The DNA for the CDR3 is TGTGCCAGCAGTTTAGGGACCAATCAGCCCCAGCATTTT.

Many counts were recorded for this clonotype. The rearrangement links TRBV5-1 to TRBJ2-7, with 10 positions matching TRBD1. CDR1 SGHRS and CDR2 YFSETQ come from the germline V gene. This CDR3 has 15 residues. Germline trimming cut 4 bases from V and 3 bases from J; bases unmatched to any gene: 7. The CDR3 reads CASSPRDRGGYEQYF. CDR3 DNA sequence: TGCGCCAGCAGCCCCCGGGACAGGGGAGGCTACGAGCAGTACTTC. The entire variable domain, with the rest obtained from reference TRBV5-1 and TRBJ2-7, is as follows: KAGVTQTPRYLIKTRGQQVTLSCSPISGHRSVSWYQQTPGQGLQFLFEYFSETQRNKGNFPGRFSGRQFSNSRSEMNVSTLELGDSALYLCASSPRDRGGYEQYFGPGTRLTVT.

Points on this clonotype: A read error may be the cause here, since a much bigger clone is one base away. The chain employs TRBV21-1 and TRBJ2-7. TRBV21-1 counts as a pseudogene. CDR3 length: 12 residues. The CDR3 DNA is TGTGCCAGCAGCTGTTTGCCCTACGAGCAGTGCTTC. Translation: CASSCLPYEQCF.

V is TRBV4-2 and J is TRBJ1-4, with no clear D. V was cut by 6 bases and J by 8 bases, with 10 bases left in between. Looked up from germline, CDR1 is LGHNA and CDR2 is YNFKEQ. CDR3 length: 12 amino acids. The CDR3 region is CASRTLGEKLFF. CDR3 nucleotides: TGTGCCAGCAGGACCCTGGGGGAAAAACTGTTTTTT.

Ten or more counts support this clonotype. The genes are TRBV5-1 and TRBJ1-3; D gene unclear. V was shortened by 1 base and J by 4 bases, with 15 bases between the two germline ends. The CDR3 runs to 16 residues. CDR1 and CDR2 from the germline V gene are SGHRS and YFSETQ. CDR3 bases: TGCGCCAGCAGCTTGTCGGCAGATCCCCAAGGAAACACCATATATTTT. Encoded protein: CASSLSADPQGNTIYF.

The CDR3 is CATSDSTGSVNQPQHF. CDR3 sequence (DNA): TGTGCCACCAGTGACTCGACAGGGTCGGTTAATCAGCCCCAGCATTTT. The chain combines TRBV24-1 with TRBJ1-5, with 7 bases that match TRBD1. Germline V gene lookup returns CDR1 KGHDR and CDR2 SFDVKD. Trimming cost V 4 bases and J 4 bases; bases outside gene matches: 9. This CDR3 has 16 amino acids.

In its sample, this clonotype was seen many times. The CDR3: CAITRLAGEGEQYF. The DNA of the CDR3 is TGTGCCATCACTCGACTAGCGGGAGAAGGCGAGCAGTACTTC. The chain carries TRBV10-3 and TRBJ2-7, with TRBD2 identical over 12 bases. CDR1 is ENHRY, CDR2 SYGVKD, per germline. After removal of 7 bases from V and 6 bases from J, the junction contained 7 bases not matched to a gene. CDR3 length: 14 amino acids.

The CDR3 here is CAGSGTDTQYF. For the CDR3, the DNA is TGTGCCGGGTCGGGCACAGATACGCAGTATTTT. This chain uses TRBV7-9 with TRBJ2-3; D unclear. V lost 11 bases and J 1 base, leaving 7 bases between the germline ends. This CDR3 contains 11 residues. Germline CDR1 reads SEHNR; CDR2 reads FQNEAQ (reference sequence). Combining the CDR3 with reference TRBV7-9 and TRBJ2-3 gives the whole variable domain DTGVSQNPRHKITKRGQNVTFRCDPISEHNRLYWYRQTLGQGPEFLTYFQNEAQLEKSRLLSDRFSAERPKGSFSTLEIQRTEQGDSAMYLCAGSGTDTQYFGPGTRLTVL.

This clonotype has ten or more counts. V gene TRBV28 combines with J gene TRBJ2-7, with D perhaps TRBD1 (6 bases). This CDR3 has 14 residues. Germline-derived CDR1 and CDR2 are MDHEN and SYDVKM. The ends were cut back, 4 bases at V and 0 bases at J, with 10 bases in the middle. For the CDR3, the DNA is TGTGCCAGCAGTTCTTGGACAGACTCCTACGAGCAGTACTTC. Amino acid sequence: CASSSWTDSYEQYF.

This sequence joins TRBV15 and TRBJ1-4, with D maybe TRBD1 (5 bases). CDR1 and CDR2 (germline): LNHNV, YYDKDF (reference sequence). The CDR3 has 14 residues. The V gene lost 1 base and the J gene lost 7 bases, with 10 bases spanning the gap. The CDR3 DNA is TGTGCCACCAGCAGAGCGAGCGGGGGTGAAAAACTGTTTTTT. This sequence encodes CATSRASGGEKLFF.

This clonotype came up a few times. This chain links TRBV20-1 with TRBJ2-2; D possibly matches TRBD1 or TRBD2 (5 bases each). This CDR3 contains 14 residues. With 2 bases removed from V and 3 bases from J, the gap between germline ends came to 10 bases. Germline lookup yields CDR1 DFQATT and CDR2 SNEGSKA (reference sequence). The CDR3 spells CSARWGMDTGELFF. Here the CDR3 DNA reads TGCAGTGCTAGATGGGGGATGGACACCGGGGAGCTGTTTTTT.

This clonotype occurred a few times. The V call is TRBV28, the J call TRBJ2-5; tentatively, D is TRBD1 (6 bases). Trimming stripped 4 bases from V and 0 bases from J, with 15 bases between. Germline V lookup: CDR1 MDHEN, CDR2 SYDVKM. The CDR3 has 16 residues. CDR3 residues: CASSSHGQSDQETQYF. In DNA form, the CDR3 reads TGTGCCAGCAGTTCTCACGGACAGTCCGACCAAGAGACCCAGTACTTC.

This sequence joins TRBV19 and TRBJ2-2; 10 positions agree with TRBD2. V was clipped by 9 bases and J by 0 bases; unmatched bases: 1. The CDR3 covers 14 residues. Per the germline V gene, CDR1 is LNHDA and CDR2 is SQIVND (reference sequence). CDR3 amino acids: CASGTSANTGELFF. The DNA for the CDR3 is TGTGCCAGCGGGACTAGCGCGAACACCGGGGAGCTGTTTTTT.

This clonotype showed up just a few times. This chain uses TRBV3-1 with TRBJ2-1; D may match TRBD1 or TRBD2 (6 bases each). Trimming took off 4 bases at V and 2 bases at J, with 15 bases between the two ends. Germline V gives CDR1 LGHDT, CDR2 YNNKEL (reference sequence). CDR3 length: 16 amino acids. CDR3 protein: CASSLEGGGPYNEQFF. CDR3 coding DNA: TGTGCCAGCAGCCTAGAGGGGGGAGGCCCCTACAATGAGCAGTTCTTC.

This clonotype was seen only a few times. The chain combines TRBV29-1 with TRBJ1-1; D may be TRBD1 (5 bases). This CDR3 spans 14 amino acids. Trimming shortened V by 5 bases and J by 1 base, and 14 bases separated the two germline ends. From germline, CDR1 is SQVTM and CDR2 ANQGSEA. CDR3 loop: CSVRGNFENTEAFF. In DNA, the CDR3 is TGCAGCGTTCGGGGGAATTTCGAGAACACTGAAGCTTTCTTT. Together with reference TRBV29-1 and TRBJ1-1, the CDR3 gives the full variable domain: SAVISQKPSRDICQRGTSLTIQCQVDSQVTMMFWYRQQPGQSLTLIATANQGSEATYESGFVIDKFPISRPNLTFSTLTVSNMSPEDSSIYLCSVRGNFENTEAFFGQGTRLTVV.

A few counts support this clonotype. CDR3 residues: CASRSGSTRGDTQYF. DNA of the CDR3: TGTGCCAGCAGGAGCGGGAGCACCCGCGGAGATACGCAGTATTTT. The chain recombines TRBV7-8 with TRBJ2-3; 8 nucleotides align to TRBD2. V lost 6 bases, J lost 5 bases, and 10 bases stayed unmatched. This CDR3 contains 15 residues. Germline lookup yields CDR1 SGHVS and CDR2 FQNEAQ.